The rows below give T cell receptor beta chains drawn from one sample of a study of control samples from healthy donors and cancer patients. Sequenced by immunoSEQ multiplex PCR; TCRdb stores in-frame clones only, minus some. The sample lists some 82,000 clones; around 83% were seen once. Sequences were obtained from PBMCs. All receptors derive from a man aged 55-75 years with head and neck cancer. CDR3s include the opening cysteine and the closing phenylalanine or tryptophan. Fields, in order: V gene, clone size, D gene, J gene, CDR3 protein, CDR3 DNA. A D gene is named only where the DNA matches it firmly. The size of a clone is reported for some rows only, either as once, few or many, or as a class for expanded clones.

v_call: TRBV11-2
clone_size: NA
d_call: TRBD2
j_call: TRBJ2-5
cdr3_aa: CASRGLRREGETQYF
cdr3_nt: TGTGCCAGCAGAGGGTTGAGGCGGGAGGGAGAGACCCAGTACTTC

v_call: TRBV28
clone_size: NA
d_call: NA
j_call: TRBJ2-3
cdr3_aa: CATRGGSTDTQYF
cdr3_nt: TGTGCCACCAGAGGCGGTTCAACAGATACGCAGTATTTT

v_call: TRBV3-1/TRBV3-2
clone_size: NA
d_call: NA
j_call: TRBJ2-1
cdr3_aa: CASSLSGPYNEQFF
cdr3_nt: TGTGCCAGCAGCCTCTCGGGGCCCTACAATGAGCAGTTCTTC

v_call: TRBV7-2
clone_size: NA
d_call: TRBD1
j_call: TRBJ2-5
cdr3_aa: CASSLALRTGTQYF
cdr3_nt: TGTGCCAGCAGCTTAGCGTTAAGGACAGGAACCCAGTACTTC

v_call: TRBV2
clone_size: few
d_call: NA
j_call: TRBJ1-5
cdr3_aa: CASGKTGLLEPQHF
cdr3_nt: TGTGCCAGCGGAAAGACAGGACTCTTGGAGCCCCAGCATTTT

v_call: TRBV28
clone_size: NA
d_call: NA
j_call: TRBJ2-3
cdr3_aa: CASSLATDTQYF
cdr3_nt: TGTGCCAGCAGTTTAGCGACCGATACGCAGTATTTT

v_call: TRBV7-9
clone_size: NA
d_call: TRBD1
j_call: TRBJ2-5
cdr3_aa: CASSISGGETQYF
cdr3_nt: TGTGCCAGCAGCATCTCAGGGGGAGAGACCCAGTACTTC

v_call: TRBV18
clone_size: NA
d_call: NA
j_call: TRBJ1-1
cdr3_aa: CASSPSGTLEAFF
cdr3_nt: TGTGCCAGCTCACCTTCAGGGACGCTTGAAGCTTTCTTT

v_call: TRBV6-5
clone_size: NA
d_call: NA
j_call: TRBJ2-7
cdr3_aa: CARIQDYEQYF
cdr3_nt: TGTGCCAGGATACAGGACTACGAGCAGTACTTC

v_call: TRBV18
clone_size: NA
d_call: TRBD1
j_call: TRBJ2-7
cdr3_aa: CASSPGQPNEQYF
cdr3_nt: TGTGCCAGCTCACCGGGACAGCCAAACGAGCAGTACTTC

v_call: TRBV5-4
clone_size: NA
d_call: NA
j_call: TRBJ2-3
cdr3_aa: CASRLQLGKNDPQYF
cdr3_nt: TGTGCCAGCAGATTACAACTAGGTAAAAATGATCCGCAGTATTTT

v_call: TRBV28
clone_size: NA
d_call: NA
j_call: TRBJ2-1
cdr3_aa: CASRRGGEQFF
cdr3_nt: TGTGCCAGCAGGCGAGGGGGTGAGCAGTTCTTC

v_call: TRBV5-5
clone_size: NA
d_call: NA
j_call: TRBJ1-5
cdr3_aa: CASSLGTGTQHF
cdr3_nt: TGTGCCAGCAGCTTGGGGACGGGGACCCAGCATTTT

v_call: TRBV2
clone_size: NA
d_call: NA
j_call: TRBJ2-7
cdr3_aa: CASSRERVGVSYEQYF
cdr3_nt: TGTGCCAGCAGTCGAGAGAGGGTTGGGGTTTCCTACGAGCAGTACTTC

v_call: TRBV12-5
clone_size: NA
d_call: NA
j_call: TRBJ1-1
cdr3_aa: CASASSDTEAFF
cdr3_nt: TGTGCTAGTGCCTCATCCGACACTGAAGCTTTCTTT

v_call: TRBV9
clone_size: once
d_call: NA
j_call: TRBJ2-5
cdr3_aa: CASSGEGYRQETQYF
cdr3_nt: TGTGCCAGCAGCGGAGAGGGTTACCGTCAAGAGACCCAGTACTTC

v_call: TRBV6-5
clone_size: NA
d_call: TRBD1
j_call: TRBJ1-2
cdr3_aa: CASSRARQGVYGYTF
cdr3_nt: TGTGCCAGCAGTAGGGCCCGGCAGGGGGTCTATGGCTACACCTTC

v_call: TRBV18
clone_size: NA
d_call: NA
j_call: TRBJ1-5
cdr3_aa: CASSPAPAGASNQPQHF
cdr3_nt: TGTGCCAGCTCACCGGCCCCCGCAGGGGCGAGCAATCAGCCCCAGCATTTT

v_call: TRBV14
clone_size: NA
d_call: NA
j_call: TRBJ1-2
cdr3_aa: CASSQVFDSFNYGYTF
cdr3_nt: TGTGCCAGCAGCCAAGTGTTCGACAGCTTTAACTATGGCTACACCTTC

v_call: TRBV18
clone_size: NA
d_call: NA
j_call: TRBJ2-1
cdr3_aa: CASSPPNRDGYNEQFF
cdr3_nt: TGTGCCAGCTCACCACCCAACCGGGACGGCTACAATGAGCAGTTCTTC

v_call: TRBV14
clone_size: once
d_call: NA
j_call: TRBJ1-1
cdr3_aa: CASSLYRNTEAFF
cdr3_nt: TGTGCCAGCAGCCTTTACAGGAACACTGAAGCTTTCTTT

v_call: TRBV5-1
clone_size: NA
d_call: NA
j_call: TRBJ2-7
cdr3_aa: CASSLPQAGGSEQYF
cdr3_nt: TGCGCCAGCAGCTTGCCCCAGGCCGGGGGTTCCGAGCAGTACTTC

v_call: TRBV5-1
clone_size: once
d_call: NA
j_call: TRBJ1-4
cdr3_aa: CASSLDGNNEKLFF
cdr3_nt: TGCGCCAGCAGCTTGGACGGGAATAATGAAAAACTGTTTTTT

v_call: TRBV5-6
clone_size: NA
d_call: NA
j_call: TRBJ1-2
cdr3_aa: CASSLGVGGYTF
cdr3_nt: TGTGCCAGCAGCTTGGGGGTGGGCGGCTACACCTTC

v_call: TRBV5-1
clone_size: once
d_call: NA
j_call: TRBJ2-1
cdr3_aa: CASSSRGFPYNEQFF
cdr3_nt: TGCGCCAGCAGCTCCAGGGGCTTCCCCTACAATGAGCAGTTCTTC

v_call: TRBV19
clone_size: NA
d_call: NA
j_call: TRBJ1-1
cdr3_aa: CASSIAGWGQAFF
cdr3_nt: TGTGCCAGTAGTATCGCGGGGTGGGGCCAAGCTTTCTTT

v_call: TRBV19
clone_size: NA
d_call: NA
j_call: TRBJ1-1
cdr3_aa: CASTRNPGSTEAFF
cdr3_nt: TGTGCCAGTACAAGAAACCCGGGGAGCACTGAAGCTTTCTTT

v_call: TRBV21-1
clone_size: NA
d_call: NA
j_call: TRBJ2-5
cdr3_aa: CASTFPSGGTQYF
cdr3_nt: TGTGCCAGCACCTTTCCTAGCGGGGGGACCCAGTACTTC

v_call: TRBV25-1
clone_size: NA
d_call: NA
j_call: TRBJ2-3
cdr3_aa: CASSEGGSRTDTQYF
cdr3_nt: TGTGCCAGCAGTGAGGGGGGCAGCCGCACAGATACGCAGTATTTT

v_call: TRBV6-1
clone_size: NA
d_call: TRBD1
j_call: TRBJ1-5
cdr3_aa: CASSEGQGWQPQHF
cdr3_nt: TGTGCCAGCAGTGAAGGACAGGGTTGGCAGCCCCAGCATTTT

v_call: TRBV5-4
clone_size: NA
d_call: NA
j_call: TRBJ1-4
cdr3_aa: CASSSDSANEKLFF
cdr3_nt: TGTGCCAGCAGCTCGGACAGCGCTAATGAAAAACTGTTTTTT

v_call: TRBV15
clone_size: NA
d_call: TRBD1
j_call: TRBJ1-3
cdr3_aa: CATSRAGTGAGNTIYF
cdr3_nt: TGTGCCACCAGCAGAGCGGGGACAGGGGCGGGAAACACCATATATTTT

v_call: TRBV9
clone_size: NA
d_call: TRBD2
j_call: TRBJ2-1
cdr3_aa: CASMRTSGTEQFF
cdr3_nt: TGTGCCAGCATGAGGACTAGCGGGACCGAGCAGTTCTTC